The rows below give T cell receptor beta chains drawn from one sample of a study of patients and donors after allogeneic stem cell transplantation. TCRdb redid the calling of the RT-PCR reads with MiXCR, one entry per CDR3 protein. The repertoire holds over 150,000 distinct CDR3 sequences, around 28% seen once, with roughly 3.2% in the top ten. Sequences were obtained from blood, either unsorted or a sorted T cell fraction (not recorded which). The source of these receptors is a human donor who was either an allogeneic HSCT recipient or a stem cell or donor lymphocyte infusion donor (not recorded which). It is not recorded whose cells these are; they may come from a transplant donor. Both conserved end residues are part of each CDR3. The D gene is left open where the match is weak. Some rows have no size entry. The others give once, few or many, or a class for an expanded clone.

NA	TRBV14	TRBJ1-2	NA	CASSQGIGLSYGYTF	TGTGCCAGCAGCCAAGGGATCGGGTTGTCCTATGGCTACACCTTC
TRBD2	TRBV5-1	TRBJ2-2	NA	CASRTSGGPSTGELFF	TGCGCCAGCAGGACCTCGGGAGGGCCGAGCACCGGGGAGCTGTTTTTT
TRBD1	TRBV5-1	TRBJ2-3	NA	CASSQRQGPTDTQYF	TGCGCCAGCAGCCAAAGACAGGGGCCGACAGATACGCAGTATTTT
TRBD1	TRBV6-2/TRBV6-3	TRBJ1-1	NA	CASVRDRAVNTEAFF	TGTGCCAGTGTCAGAGACAGGGCAGTGAACACTGAAGCTTTCTTT
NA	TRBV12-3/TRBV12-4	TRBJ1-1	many	CASSFGDGNTEAFF	TGTGCCAGCAGTTTCGGGGACGGGAACACTGAAGCTTTCTTT
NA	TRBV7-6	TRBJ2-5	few	CASSLVWTETQYF	TGTGCCAGCAGCTTAGTGTGGACGGAGACCCAGTACTTC
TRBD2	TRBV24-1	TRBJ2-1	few	CATSDAELAGAPSSYNEQFF	TGTGCCACCAGTGATGCGGAATTAGCGGGAGCCCCTAGCTCCTACAATGAGCAGTTCTTC
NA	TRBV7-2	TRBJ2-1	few	CASSLEGNEQFF	TGTGCCAGCAGCTTAGAGGGAAATGAGCAGTTCTTC
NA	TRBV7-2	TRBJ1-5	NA	CASSPAGLQPQHF	TGTGCCAGCAGCCCCGCCGGGCTCCAGCCCCAGCATTTT
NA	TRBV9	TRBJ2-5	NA	CASSVGPRVLRETQYF	TGTGCCAGCAGCGTTGGGCCCAGGGTGCTGCGGGAGACCCAGTACTTC
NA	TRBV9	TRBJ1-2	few	CASSPDTNYGYTF	TGTGCCAGCAGCCCCGACACGAACTATGGCTACACCTTC
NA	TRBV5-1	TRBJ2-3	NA	CASSWAFSADTQYF	TGCGCCAGCAGCTGGGCTTTTTCGGCAGATACGCAGTATTTT
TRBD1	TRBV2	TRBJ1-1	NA	CASRGDRIEAFF	TGTGCCAGCAGGGGGGACAGGATTGAAGCTTTCTTT
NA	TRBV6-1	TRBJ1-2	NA	CASSEGGDGYTF	TGTGCCAGCAGTGAAGGGGGAGATGGCTACACCTTC
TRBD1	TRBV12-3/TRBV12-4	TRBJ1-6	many	CASSSRTTGRNSPLHF	TGTGCCAGCAGTTCGCGAACGACAGGGCGGAATTCACCCCTCCACTTT
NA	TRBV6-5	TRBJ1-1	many	CASSYSGGHEAFF	TGTGCCAGCAGTTACTCAGGGGGACATGAAGCTTTCTTT
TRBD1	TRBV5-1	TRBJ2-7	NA	CASSRSDRVPYEQYF	TGCGCCAGCAGTCGCTCCGACAGGGTACCTTACGAGCAGTACTTC
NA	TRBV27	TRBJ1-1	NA	CASNRAGVMNTEAFF	TGTGCCAGCAACCGAGCGGGAGTTATGAACACTGAAGCTTTCTTT
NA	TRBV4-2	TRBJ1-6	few	CASSQAPGQGVSPLHF	TGTGCCAGCAGCCAAGCCCCTGGGCAGGGAGTGTCACCCCTCCACTTT
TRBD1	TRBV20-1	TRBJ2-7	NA	CSARGQGREEQYF	TGCAGTGCTAGAGGACAGGGTCGTGAAGAGCAGTACTTC
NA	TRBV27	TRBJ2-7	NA	CASSHRPLTYEQYF	TGTGCCAGCAGCCACAGGCCCCTAACCTACGAGCAGTACTTC
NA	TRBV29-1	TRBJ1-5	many	CSVEDGPGAQPQHF	TGCAGCGTTGAAGACGGCCCCGGGGCCCAGCCCCAGCATTTT
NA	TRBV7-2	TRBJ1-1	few	CASSPKQGNTEAFF	TGTGCCAGCAGCCCAAAACAGGGAAACACTGAAGCTTTCTTT
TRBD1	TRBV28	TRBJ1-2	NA	CASSYPDRDYGYTF	TGTGCCAGCAGCTATCCGGACAGGGACTATGGCTACACCTTC
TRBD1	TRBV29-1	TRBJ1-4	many	CSADRGNEKLFF	TGCAGCGCCGACAGGGGCAATGAAAAACTGTTTTTT
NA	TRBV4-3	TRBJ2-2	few	CASSPHWPEGEELFF	TGCGCCAGCAGCCCGCACTGGCCTGAGGGGGAGGAGCTGTTTTTT
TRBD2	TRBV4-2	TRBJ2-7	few	CASSQVGGGRYEQYF	TGTGCCAGCAGCCAAGTGGGCGGGGGACGGTACGAGCAGTACTTC
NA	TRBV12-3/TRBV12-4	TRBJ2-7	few	CASSIGGGGSYEQYF	TGTGCCAGCAGTATCGGGGGTGGCGGCTCCTACGAGCAGTACTTC
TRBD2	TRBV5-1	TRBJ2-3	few	CASSILAGNTDTQYF	TGCGCCAGCAGCATACTAGCGGGAAACACAGATACGCAGTATTTT
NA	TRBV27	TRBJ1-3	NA	CASSLSSGNTVYF	TGTGCCAGCAGTTTAAGTTCTGGAAACACCGTATATTTT
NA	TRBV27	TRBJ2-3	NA	CASSLPGRYSTDTQYF	TGTGCCAGCAGTTTACCAGGGCGGTATAGCACAGATACGCAGTATTTT
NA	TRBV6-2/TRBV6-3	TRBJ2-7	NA	CASSYQDWGSEQYF	TGTGCCAGCAGTTACCAGGACTGGGGGAGCGAGCAGTACTTC
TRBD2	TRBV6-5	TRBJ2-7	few	CASSYSGLAGDYEQYF	TGTGCCAGCAGTTACTCAGGACTAGCGGGCGATTACGAGCAGTACTTC
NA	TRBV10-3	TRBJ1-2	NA	CAISEPRRRRGYTF	TGTGCCATCAGTGAGCCCAGACGTCGACGAGGGTACACCTTC
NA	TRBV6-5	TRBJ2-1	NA	CASSYARVYNEQFF	TGTGCCAGCAGTTACGCTAGGGTGTACAATGAGCAGTTCTTC
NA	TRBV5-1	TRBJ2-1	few	CASSFARNSYNEQFF	TGCGCCAGCAGCTTCGCGCGGAACTCCTACAATGAGCAGTTCTTC
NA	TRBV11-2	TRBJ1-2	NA	CASSSAREEDYGYTF	TGTGCCAGCAGCTCGGCTAGGGAGGAGGACTATGGCTACACCTTC
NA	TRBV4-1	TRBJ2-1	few	CASSQDRGHEQFF	TGCGCCAGCAGCCAGGACAGAGGTCATGAGCAGTTCTTC
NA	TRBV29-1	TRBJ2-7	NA	CSVAREAYYEQYF	TGCAGCGTTGCTCGGGAAGCCTACTACGAGCAGTACTTC
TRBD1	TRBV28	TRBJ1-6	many	CASSRDSSYNSPLHF	TGTGCCAGCAGCCGGGACAGCTCTTATAATTCACCCCTCCACTTT
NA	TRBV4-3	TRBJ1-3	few	CASSQDFGLPGNTIYF	TGCGCCAGCAGCCAAGATTTCGGGCTACCTGGAAACACCATATATTTT
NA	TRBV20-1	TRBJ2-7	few	CSASAKDEQYF	TGCAGTGCTAGTGCTAAAGACGAGCAGTACTTC
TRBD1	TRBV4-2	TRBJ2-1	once	CASSPPDTGVGGNEQFF	TGTGCCAGCAGCCCGCCAGATACAGGGGTAGGGGGCAATGAGCAGTTCTTC
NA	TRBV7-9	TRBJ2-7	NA	CASSLSRDEQYF	TGTGCCAGCAGCTTAAGTAGGGACGAGCAGTACTTC
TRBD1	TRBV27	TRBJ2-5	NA	CASSLGTGWGETQYF	TGTGCCAGCAGTTTAGGGACAGGGTGGGGAGAGACCCAGTACTTC
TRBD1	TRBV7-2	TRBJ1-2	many	CASSWGRQGNGYTF	TGTGCCAGCAGTTGGGGTAGACAGGGGAATGGCTACACCTTC
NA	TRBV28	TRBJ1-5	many	CASSLTGGFSNQPQHF	TGTGCCAGCAGTTTAACTGGGGGATTTAGCAATCAGCCCCAGCATTTT
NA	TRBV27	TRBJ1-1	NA	CASSPYLNTEAFF	TGTGCCAGCAGTCCCTACCTGAACACTGAAGCTTTCTTT
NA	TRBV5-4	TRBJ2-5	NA	CASSLSTQGTQYF	TGTGCCAGCAGCTTATCCACCCAAGGGACCCAGTACTTC
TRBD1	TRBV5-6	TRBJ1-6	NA	CASSLGFGTAYNSPLHF	TGTGCCAGCAGCTTGGGTTTCGGGACAGCCTATAATTCACCCCTCCACTTT
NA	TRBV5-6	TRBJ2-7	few	CASSLPGDSYEQYF	TGTGCCAGCAGCTTACCAGGTGACTCCTACGAGCAGTACTTC
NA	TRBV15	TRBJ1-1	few	CATSSSGAPTEAFF	TGTGCCACCAGCTCTTCGGGGGCCCCCACTGAAGCTTTCTTT